The clone carrying this T cell receptor (beta chain) was counted only a few times. TCRdb used MiXCR to reprocess the reads, holding one entry per CDR3 protein. In the table there are hundreds of thousands of distinct CDR3 sequences, roughly 26% of which are singletons. The CDR3 is 13 residues long. Germline V gives CDR1 SGHVS, CDR2 FNYEAQ. Trimming cost V 5 bases and J 0 bases, with 5 bases left between them. The source of the sample is a study of T cell repertoires in cytomegalovirus infection. Overall study: In public TCR beta signatures, there were indications of both CMV infection and matching HLA type.

The material sequenced was CD8+ T cells from PBMCs. The chain joins TRBV7-6 to TRBJ1-5, with D unclear. This receptor was taken from a human donor in good health (CMV status not recorded). Some clones in this sample may be carry-over from other donors' samples. The DNA for the CDR3 is TGTGCCAGCAGCGATGATAGCAATCAGCCCCAGCATTTT. Translated, it gives CASSDDSNQPQHF.